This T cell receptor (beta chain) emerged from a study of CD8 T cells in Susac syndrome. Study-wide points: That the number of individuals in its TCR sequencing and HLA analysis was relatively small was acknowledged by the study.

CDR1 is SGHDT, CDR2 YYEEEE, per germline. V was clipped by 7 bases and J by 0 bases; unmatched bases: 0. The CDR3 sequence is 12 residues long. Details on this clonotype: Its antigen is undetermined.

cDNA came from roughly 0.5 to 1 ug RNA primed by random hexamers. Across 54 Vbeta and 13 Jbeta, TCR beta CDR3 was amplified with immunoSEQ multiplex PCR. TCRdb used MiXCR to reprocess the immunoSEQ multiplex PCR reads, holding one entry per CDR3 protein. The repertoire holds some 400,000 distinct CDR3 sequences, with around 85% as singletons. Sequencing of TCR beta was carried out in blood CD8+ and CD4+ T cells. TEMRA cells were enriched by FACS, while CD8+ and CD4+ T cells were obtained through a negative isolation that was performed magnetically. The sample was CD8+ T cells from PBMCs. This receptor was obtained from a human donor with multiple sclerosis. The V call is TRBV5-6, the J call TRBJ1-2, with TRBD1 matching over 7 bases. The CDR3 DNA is TGTGCCAGCGGGACAGCTAACTATGGCTACACCTTC. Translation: CASGTANYGYTF.